This entry lists 32 T cell receptor beta chains sequenced from one sample in a study of cytomegalovirus exposure and HLA in healthy donors. PCR primers comprised 60 Vbeta and 13 Jbeta primers. Measured with immunoSEQ multiplex PCR; TCRdb has only the in-frame clones, and not every one. The sample gives about 76,000 clones, roughly 73% of which show up once; around 2.6% is in the top ten. Sequenced input: PBMCs. Source of these receptors: a male donor in good health and CMV-seropositive.

This chain connects TRBV19 to TRBJ1-2; perhaps TRBD1 as D (5 bases). The CDR3 contains 14 residues. V lost 7 bases and J lost 2, with 14 bases in between. Germline CDR1 reads LNHDA; CDR2 reads SQIVND (reference sequence). CDR3 region: CASKDSDGNYGYTF. In DNA form, the CDR3 reads TGTGCCAGTAAAGACAGCGACGGGAACTATGGCTACACCTTC.

This chain connects TRBV29-1 to TRBJ2-5; D possibly corresponds to TRBD1 (6 bases). This CDR3 comprises 13 residues. Trimming left V 5 bases short and J 1 base short, with 11 bases between. Germline V gene data show CDR1 as SQVTM and CDR2 as ANQGSEA. The CDR3 region is CSVQSRGQETQYF. The CDR3 DNA follows: TGCAGCGTTCAATCCAGGGGCCAAGAGACCCAGTACTTC.

The V call is TRBV21-1, the J call TRBJ2-2; no DNA check was done on the table's D call, TRBD2. TRBV21-1 is labeled a pseudogene. This CDR3 has 17 amino acids. CDR3 sequence: CASRLSRGTPDTGELFF. The CDR3 nucleotides read TGTGCCAGCAGGCTATCGCGGGGGACCCCCGATACCGGGGAGCTGTTTTTT.

This clone was seen a handful of times. This sample also contains other DNA sequences that code for the same CDR3. The J gene is TRBJ1-1, the V gene TRBV5-1, with D uncertain. V was shortened by 2 bases and J by 5 bases, with 7 bases between the two germline ends. The CDR3 loop spans 12 amino acids. CDR1 SGHRS and CDR2 YFSETQ come from the germline V gene. The CDR3 DNA sequence: TGCGCCAGCAGCTTTCGGGGAACTGAAGCTTTCTTT. Translation gives CASSFRGTEAFF.

The chain has TRBV27 and TRBJ1-2, with 9 bases lining up with TRBD1. CDR3 length: 13 residues. Losses at the gene ends were 2 bases for V and 8 bases for J; bases not matched to a gene: 3. CDR1 and CDR2 from the germline V gene are MNHEY and SMNVEV (reference sequence). Here the CDR3 reads CASSLTGQGGYTF. CDR3 nucleotide sequence: TGTGCCAGCAGTTTAACAGGACAGGGGGGCTACACCTTC.

The chain recombines TRBV16 with TRBJ2-2; D is undetermined. The CDR3 covers 15 residues. The germline V gene encodes CDR1 KGHSY and CDR2 FQNENV. Trimming removed 1 base from V and 4 bases from J, with 10 bases in between. The CDR3 protein is CASSQLVEFTGELFF. The DNA of the CDR3 is TGTGCCAGCAGCCAATTGGTTGAGTTCACCGGGGAGCTGTTTTTT.

The chain links TRBV10-3 to TRBJ2-1; D remains ambiguous. The CDR3 covers 15 residues. The germline V gene has CDR1 ENHRY and CDR2 SYGVKD. V gave up 2 bases and J gave up 5 bases, with 13 bases separating them. For the CDR3, the DNA is TGTGCCATCAGTGAGGCGAGGTTTAAAGACAATGAGCAGTTCTTC. Protein: CAISEARFKDNEQFF.

The sample holds a few counts of this clone. V gene TRBV19 combines with J gene TRBJ1-1; D not resolved. In germline, CDR1 is LNHDA, CDR2 SQIVND (reference sequence). This CDR3 region has 13 residues. Trimming stripped 6 bases from V and 3 bases from J, with 11 bases between. CDR3 sequence (DNA): TGTGCCAGTAGCGTAAAGGGAGACACTGAAGCTTTCTTT. Amino acids: CASSVKGDTEAFF.

This chain joins TRBV19 and TRBJ2-3, with TRBD2 matching over 7 bases. This CDR3 is built from 14 residues. Germline lookup yields CDR1 LNHDA and CDR2 SQIVND (reference sequence). V trimming: 7 bases; J trimming: 2 bases; junction bases outside the gene matches: 6. The CDR3 DNA is TGTGCCAGTAATCGAGCGGGACCCACAGATACGCAGTATTTT. Its translation is CASNRAGPTDTQYF.

This clone was observed a handful of times. This rearrangement joins TRBV28 to TRBJ2-1, with a tentative D call TRBD2 (6 bases). The CDR3 is 15 amino acids. CDR1 and CDR2 (germline): MDHEN, SYDVKM. The V end was cut by 3 bases, the J end by 1 base, with 10 bases between. In nucleotides, the CDR3 is TGTGCCAGCAGTTTTGCCGGGGGTTCCTACAATGAGCAGTTCTTC. Its translation is CASSFAGGSYNEQFF.

The chain combines TRBV14 with TRBJ1-2, with D possibly being TRBD1 (6 bases). The V gene's germline CDR1 is SGHDN and CDR2 FVKESK. The ends were cut back, 5 bases at V and 2 bases at J, with 15 bases in the middle. The CDR3 has 15 residues. DNA for the CDR3: TGTGCCAGCAGCTTCACAGGACAGATCAACTATGGCTACACCTTC. As protein: CASSFTGQINYGYTF.

The J gene is TRBJ2-3, the V gene TRBV7-9, with D possibly being TRBD1 (6 bases). Germline V gives CDR1 SEHNR, CDR2 FQNEAQ (reference sequence). Trimming left V 7 bases short and J 5 bases short, with 22 bases between. This CDR3 is built from 16 residues. The CDR3 DNA reads as TGTGCCAGCAACCCAGAGGGAAAGGGGGTTAGAGATACGCAGTATTTT. The encoded protein is CASNPEGKGVRDTQYF.

The V call is TRBV28, the J call TRBJ1-5, with D possibly matching TRBD1 (6 bases). From germline, CDR1 is MDHEN and CDR2 SYDVKM. The CDR3 consists of 15 residues. V gave up 3 bases and J gave up 6 bases, with 15 bases separating them. The CDR3 DNA reads TGTGCCAGCAGTTTGGGAAACAGGGAGGGTCAGCCCCAGCATTTT. Translating gives CASSLGNREGQPQHF.

This clone has a handful of counts. The chain uses TRBV4-1 and TRBJ1-4; the match to TRBD1 covers 9 bases. Germline V CDR1 and CDR2: MGHRA, YSYEKL. V lost 4 bases and J lost 8; bases outside the gene matches: 5. This CDR3 has 14 amino acids. The CDR3 coding sequence is TGCGCCAGCAGCCTTGGGACAGGGTTGGAAAAACTGTTTTTT. Protein: CASSLGTGLEKLFF.

In its sample, this clone was seen once. This chain uses TRBV20-1 with TRBJ2-4; no reliable D call. V was cut by 6 bases and J by 6 bases, with 9 bases left in between. The CDR3 extends over 11 amino acids. From germline, CDR1 is DFQATT and CDR2 SNEGSKA (reference sequence). In nucleotides, the CDR3 is TGCAGTGCGGCAGAGGTAAACATTCAGTACTTC. Translation: CSAAEVNIQYF.

The chain is built from TRBV15 and TRBJ2-5; 10 nucleotides line up with TRBD1. Gene TRBJ2-7 matches the end of the DNA better, so the J call may be wrong. The germline CDR1 and CDR2 sequences are LNHNV and YYDKDF (reference sequence). The CDR3 is 16 amino acids. DNA of the CDR3: TGTGCCACCAGCAGAGATAGGACAGGGGGAACGTACGAGCAGTACTTC. As protein: CATSRDRTGGTYEQYF.

The chain couples TRBV27 to TRBJ2-2; D is unresolved. V was pared by 3 bases and J by 2 bases, with 13 bases between. The germline V gene has CDR1 MNHEY and CDR2 SMNVEV (reference sequence). This CDR3 comprises 16 residues. Written as DNA, the CDR3 is TGTGCCAGCAGTTTTTCCCAGCTAGTCAACACCGGGGAGCTGTTTTTT. It specifies CASSFSQLVNTGELFF.

The chain recombines TRBV29-1 with TRBJ2-5; 10 positions match TRBD1. The CDR3 has 15 residues. Germline V CDR1 and CDR2: SQVTM, ANQGSEA. The ends lost 5 bases at V and 5 bases at J; junction bases unmatched: 11. Here the CDR3 DNA reads TGCAGCGTTATGCAGCGGACAGGGGGTCGGGAGACCCAGTACTTC. Translated, it gives CSVMQRTGGRETQYF.

The chain links TRBV7-3 to TRBJ2-7; D unresolved. The germline CDR1 and CDR2 sequences are SGHTA and FQGTGA. V was cut by 5 bases and J by 3 bases, with 5 bases left in between. The CDR3 runs 11 residues. The DNA for the CDR3 is TGTGCCAGCAGCAACGGCTACGAGCAGTACTTC. Its translation: CASSNGYEQYF.

The V and J genes are TRBV10-3 and TRBJ2-2, with TRBD1 matching 7 bases. Trimming took 7 bases from V and 2 from J; bases not matched to a gene: 10. Germline V gives CDR1 ENHRY, CDR2 SYGVKD. The CDR3 totals 16 residues. The CDR3: CAINTGVGRNTGELFF. CDR3 nucleotide sequence: TGTGCCATCAATACAGGGGTAGGAAGAAACACCGGGGAGCTGTTTTTT.

This clone was recorded a few times. The junction and the germline gene differ at one end; a read error may be behind it. The chain links TRBV7-7 to TRBJ1-3, with a weak D call TRBD1 (5 bases). The CDR3 is 14 amino acids. In germline, CDR1 is SSHAT, CDR2 FNYEAQ (reference sequence). Here the CDR3 reads CASSLAQGGNTIYF. DNA of the CDR3: TGTGCTAGCAGCTTAGCCCAGGGTGGAAACACCATATATTTT.

The genes are TRBV6-1 and TRBJ1-5; 9 bases fit TRBD1. Germline trimming cut 7 bases from V and 7 bases from J; bases unmatched to any gene: 11. The CDR3 totals 15 residues. Germline-derived CDR1 and CDR2 are MNHNS and SASEGT. The CDR3 spells CASTNPGQGGQPQHF. The CDR3 DNA reads TGTGCCAGCACCAACCCGGGACAGGGTGGGCAGCCCCAGCATTTT.

In its sample, this clone is medium-sized (0.01 to 0.1%). The gene calls are TRBV5-1 and TRBJ1-2; 8 bases agree with TRBD1. With V trimmed by 0 bases and J by 7 bases, 5 bases remained unmatched. The CDR3 loop spans 14 amino acids. The germline V gene has CDR1 SGHRS and CDR2 YFSETQ. CDR3 amino acids: CASSLARGPSGYTF. In nucleotides, the CDR3 is TGCGCCAGCAGCTTGGCCAGGGGGCCATCTGGCTACACCTTC. Drawing the rest from reference TRBV5-1 and TRBJ1-2, the complete variable domain is KAGVTQTPRYLIKTRGQQVTLSCSPISGHRSVSWYQQTPGQGLQFLFEYFSETQRNKGNFPGRFSGRQFSNSRSEMNVSTLELGDSALYLCASSLARGPSGYTFGSGTRLTVV.

The chain joins TRBV4-2 to TRBJ1-4; weak D call: TRBD1 (5 bases). Germline V gene data show CDR1 as LGHNA and CDR2 as YNFKEQ. V gave up 3 bases and J gave up 3 bases, with 17 bases separating them. The CDR3 has 17 amino acids. CDR3 amino acids: CASSQDIPREANEKLFF. The DNA for the CDR3 is TGTGCCAGCAGCCAGGATATACCCAGGGAAGCTAATGAAAAACTGTTTTTT.

The chain carries TRBV27 and TRBJ2-7; 11 bases line up with TRBD2. Germline trimming cut 2 bases from V and 2 bases from J; bases unmatched to any gene: 2. Germline-derived CDR1 and CDR2 are MNHEY and SMNVEV (reference sequence). This CDR3 is 15 amino acids long. The CDR3 DNA reads as TGTGCCAGCAGTTTAGGGACTAGCGGAACCTACGAGCAGTACTTC. This encodes CASSLGTSGTYEQYF.

This sequence joins TRBV14 and TRBJ2-2; D not resolved. The V end lost 0 bases, the J end lost 1 base, and 9 bases lay between the germline ends. Germline lookup yields CDR1 SGHDN and CDR2 FVKESK. The CDR3 is 16 residues long. The chain's CDR3 is CASSQDRVGNTGELFF. Written as DNA, the CDR3 is TGTGCCAGCAGCCAAGATCGGGTAGGGAACACCGGGGAGCTGTTTTTT.

The chain employs TRBV6-6 and TRBJ1-1; D is uncertain. The CDR3 has 13 amino acids. CDR1 is MNHNY and CDR2 is SVGAGI in the germline V gene (reference sequence). Trimming shortened V by 4 bases and J by 6 bases, and 12 bases separated the two germline ends. CDR3 residues: CASSSVSSAEAFF. In DNA, the CDR3 is TGTGCCAGCAGTTCGGTGAGTTCCGCTGAAGCTTTCTTT.

The chain recombines TRBV7-7 with TRBJ2-2; 8 bases align to TRBD2. CDR1 SSHAT and CDR2 FNYEAQ come from the germline V gene (reference sequence). Unmatched junction bases numbered 9, after V lost 5 bases and J lost 4 bases. The CDR3 runs to 16 residues. CDR3 DNA: TGTGCCAGCAGCCCCGGCGTTAGCGGGGTCACCGGGGAGCTGTTTTTT. It translates to CASSPGVSGVTGELFF.

This sequence joins TRBV7-2 and TRBJ1-5; TRBD1 matches 8 bases. The CDR3 runs to 16 residues. The V and J ends lost 5 bases and 6 bases, in that order; junction bases with no gene match: 12. Germline V lookup: CDR1 SGHTA, CDR2 FQGNSA. This CDR3 is CASSPSSRGRLQPQHF. The CDR3 bases are TGTGCCAGCAGCCCTTCCTCCAGGGGGCGTCTTCAGCCCCAGCATTTT.

The chain employs TRBV7-9 and TRBJ2-7; TRBD2 aligns across 8 bases. Germline V CDR1 and CDR2: SEHNR, FQNEAQ (reference sequence). The CDR3 runs 18 residues. V gave up 4 bases and J gave up 4 bases; unmatched junction bases: 18. CDR3 sequence reads: CASSSPGLGRRDPYEQYF. The CDR3 DNA reads as TGTGCCAGCAGCTCGCCGGGACTAGGACGGCGGGACCCTTACGAGCAGTACTTC.

This clone was detected only once. This rearrangement joins TRBV28 to TRBJ1-5; D is unclear. CDR3 length equals 15 residues. The V end was cut by 1 base, the J end by 7 bases, with 14 bases between. The germline V gene has CDR1 MDHEN and CDR2 SYDVKM. The CDR3 reads CASSLSRNRLQPQHF. The CDR3 DNA is TGTGCCAGCAGTTTATCCCGCAACCGACTCCAGCCCCAGCATTTT.

The genes are TRBV10-3 and TRBJ1-2; tentative D call: TRBD1 (6 bases). V dropped 7 bases and J dropped 10 bases, with 22 bases sitting between them. CDR1 and CDR2 from the germline V gene are ENHRY and SYGVKD. The CDR3 has 14 amino acids. The CDR3 DNA sequence: TGTGCCATCACCGGGACATCGGGTGGAGGTGACTACACCTTC. It is translated as CAITGTSGGGDYTF.